The 7 T cell receptor beta chains presented below share a single source sample, sequenced in a study of blood T cells in healthy people across ages (dated by TCRdb to 2014 to 2015). The library relied on 5' RACE. The sequencer listed for this sample is Illumina HiSeq 2500. The second PCR ran for about 6 to 11 cycles and used a J-beta primer mix along with a sample-barcoded 5' primer. The public sequencing data were trimmed at Q25 with fastp and processed into clonotypes with MiXCR by TCRdb, which kept only in-frame beta chains. CDR3 protein duplicates are merged, each entry listing the most common genes and DNA. For this sample there are about 800,000 distinct CDR3 sequences; about three fifths appear just once. The ten largest clones take up roughly 22% of the sample. Sequences were obtained from blood. These TCRs come from a man between 25 and 39 years old in good health.

The V call is TRBV10-3, the J call TRBJ2-3; 8 nucleotides line up with TRBD2. CDR1 and CDR2 (germline): ENHRY, SYGVKD. V gave up 3 bases and J gave up 4 bases; unmatched junction bases: 6. This CDR3 comprises 15 residues. Written as DNA, the CDR3 is TGTGCCATCAGTGATATTAGCGGGGCGGCAGATACGCAGTATTTT. Translation gives CAISDISGAADTQYF.

V and J are TRBV27 and TRBJ2-6, with D perhaps matching TRBD2 (6 bases). Trimming pared 3 bases from V and 0 bases from J, leaving 9 bases between. The length of the CDR3 is 16 residues. The germline V gene has CDR1 MNHEY and CDR2 SMNVEV (reference sequence). The CDR3 spells CASSFGGISGANVLTF. In DNA, the CDR3 is TGTGCCAGCAGTTTTGGGGGGATCTCTGGGGCCAACGTCCTGACTTTC.

Only a few counts were recorded for this clonotype. This chain links TRBV6-1 with TRBJ1-2; D not resolved. V shed 5 bases and J shed 0 bases, with 10 bases lying between them. The CDR3 extends over 14 amino acids. Per the germline V gene, CDR1 is MNHNS and CDR2 is SASEGT. The CDR3 DNA follows: TGTGCCAGCAGTCTAAGCGGCCCTAACTATGGCTACACCTTC. Encoded protein: CASSLSGPNYGYTF.

The chain has TRBV29-1 and TRBJ2-3; D is uncertain. V lost 8 bases to trimming and J lost 6 bases, with 18 bases between them. The length of the CDR3 is 13 residues. CDR1 is SQVTM, CDR2 ANQGSEA, per germline. This CDR3 reads CSLRWGMSDTQYF. For the CDR3, the DNA is TGCAGCCTAAGGTGGGGTATGTCCGATACGCAGTATTTT.

The rearrangement links TRBV6-6 to TRBJ2-7; TRBD1 agrees at 8 bases. The CDR3 covers 16 residues. Germline lookup yields CDR1 MNHNY and CDR2 SVGAGI (reference sequence). V trimming: 4 bases; J trimming: 3 bases; junction bases outside the gene matches: 11. The CDR3 region is CASSWRRTGSVYEQYF. The CDR3, as DNA: TGTGCCAGCAGTTGGAGACGGACAGGGTCTGTCTACGAGCAGTACTTC.

The chain is built from TRBV4-1 and TRBJ1-2; D may be TRBD1 (5 bases). CDR1 is MGHRA, CDR2 YSYEKL, per germline. The length of the CDR3 is 15 residues. V was trimmed by 1 base and J by 5 bases, leaving 14 bases between them. Written as DNA, the CDR3 is TGCGCCAGCAGCCAAGTTGGGGGTATACGGTATGGCTACACCTTC. Protein sequence: CASSQVGGIRYGYTF.

This rearrangement joins TRBV29-1 to TRBJ2-3; a weak D match, TRBD1 (5 bases). Germline V gives CDR1 SQVTM, CDR2 ANQGSEA. CDR3 length: 11 amino acids. V was shortened by 8 bases and J by 4 bases, with 10 bases between the two germline ends. CDR3 residues: CSSQGPDTQYF. For the CDR3, the DNA is TGCAGCTCCCAGGGCCCAGATACGCAGTATTTT.